The sequence of this T cell receptor (beta chain) was determined in a study of OX40 agonist ivuxolimab in advanced cancers. Study details: Patients in dose escalation had liver, melanoma, kidney or head and neck cancers. Notes on the study in general: CD4+ and CD8+ T cells in blood underwent clonal expansion by week 6 at 0.1 to 3.0 mg/kg.

For this clone: The antigen is not known.

Only in-frame clones appear in the TCRdb table, and some are missing; sequencing was by immunoSEQ multiplex PCR. The sample carries 70,000 to 85,000 clones, roughly 94% recorded once. Germline V lookup: CDR1 MNHEY, CDR2 SVGAGI. CDR3 length: 15 residues. The V end lost 5 bases, the J end lost 2 bases, and 14 bases lay between the germline ends. This clonotype was sampled from an adult with an advanced solid tumor such as melanoma, head and neck, liver or kidney cancer. The rearrangement uses TRBV6-5 and TRBJ2-3; a weak D match, TRBD2 (6 bases). The starting material was CD4+ or CD8+ T cells sorted from blood, obtained in a trial of the OX40 agonist ivuxolimab. The CDR3: CASSLAGTVTDTQYF. The CDR3, as DNA: TGTGCCAGCAGTCTGGCGGGAACCGTCACAGATACGCAGTATTTT.